Below, 15 T cell receptor beta chains from the same sample are listed, as sequenced in a study of brain T cells in children with intractable seizures. TCRdb's table, derived via immunoSEQ multiplex PCR, lists solely in-frame clones and lacks some. The table records approximately 41,000 clones, 90% of them present only once. Source: peripheral blood, taken at surgery. These receptors were taken from a girl aged 2-9 years with tuberous sclerosis and intractable seizures.

V gene TRBV27 combines with J gene TRBJ1-1; D not certain. Germline V gene lookup returns CDR1 MNHEY and CDR2 SMNVEV (reference sequence). V shed 6 bases and J shed 5 bases, with 16 bases lying between them. There are 14 residues in the CDR3. In DNA form, the CDR3 reads TGTGCCAGCAGCCCCTTAGGTTATTTTACTGAAGCTTTCTTT. Its protein is CASSPLGYFTEAFF.

CDR3 in DNA: TGTGCCAGCAGTTACTCTCGGGGTGGGAACACTGAAGCTTTCTTT. This encodes CASSYSRGGNTEAFF. This chain joins TRBV6-5 and TRBJ1-1, with unresolved D. CDR3 length equals 15 residues. Germline values: CDR1 MNHEY, CDR2 SVGAGI. The V end was cut by 0 bases, the J end by 1 base, with 9 bases between.

This clone has only a few counts. V is TRBV5-6 and J is TRBJ2-7; 10 bases align to TRBD2. The CDR3 covers 15 residues. Looked up from germline, CDR1 is SGHDT and CDR2 is YYEEEE. J lost 3 bases, V lost 2 bases, and 5 bases had no gene match. The CDR3 reads CASSLKRGGLYEQYF. CDR3 sequence (DNA): TGTGCCAGCAGCTTAAAGCGGGGGGGCCTCTACGAGCAGTACTTC. The full variable domain, in which reference TRBV5-6 and TRBJ2-7 provide the parts outside the CDR3, is DAGVTQSPTHLIKTRGQQVTLRCSPKSGHDTVSWYQQALGQGPQFIFQYYEEEERQRGNFPDRFSGHQFPNYSSELNVNALLLGDSALYLCASSLKRGGLYEQYFGPGTRLTVT.

The chain has TRBV3-1 (or the pseudogene TRBV3-2) and TRBJ2-3; weak D call: TRBD2 (6 bases). Germline V gene data show CDR1 as LGHDT and CDR2 as YNNKEL (reference sequence). Trimming removed 0 bases from V and 10 bases from J, with 17 bases in between. This CDR3 has 15 residues. CDR3 sequence reads: CASSQEFSGHTSQYF. CDR3 DNA sequence: TGTGCCAGCAGCCAAGAATTTAGCGGACACACCTCGCAGTATTTT.

DNA of the CDR3: TGTGCCAGCAGTTACACGGCTGCAGGGGGAGAGACCCAGTACTTC. It is translated as CASSYTAAGGETQYF. The rearrangement links TRBV6-5 to TRBJ2-5, with 7 positions matching TRBD1. V lost 2 bases and J lost 4; bases outside the gene matches: 7. The CDR3 sequence is 15 residues long. Germline loops: CDR1 MNHEY, CDR2 SVGAGI.

As concerns this clone: A read error may account for a junction end that differs from germline. The chain uses TRBV2 and TRBJ2-3; 7 nucleotides align to TRBD1. This CDR3 is 14 amino acids long. Germline loops: CDR1 SNHLY, CDR2 FYNNEI. The CDR3 coding sequence is TGTGCCAGCAGTGGAACAGGGGACACATATACGCAGTATTTT. As protein: CASSGTGDTYTQYF.

In DNA form, the CDR3 reads TGTGCCAGCAGCCCGTCGGACCCGGGTCGGAATGAGCAGTTCTTC. Translating gives CASSPSDPGRNEQFF. The J gene is TRBJ2-1, the V gene TRBV7-3; D is undetermined. V gave up 5 bases and J gave up 7 bases, with 18 bases separating them. CDR1 SGHTA and CDR2 FQGTGA come from the germline V gene. The CDR3 loop spans 15 amino acids.

This chain joins TRBV18 and TRBJ1-2; 7 nucleotides align to TRBD1. The germline V gene encodes CDR1 KGHSH and CDR2 LQKENI. The CDR3 has 16 amino acids. J lost 2 bases, V lost 1 base, and 7 bases had no gene match. CDR3 sequence reads: CASSPRSQGPNYGYTF. The CDR3 nucleotides read TGTGCCAGCTCACCACGATCACAGGGGCCCAACTATGGCTACACCTTC.

The CDR3 DNA sequence: TGTGCCTGGAGTGAGGACGGGACAGGGGGTAGCGAGCAGTACTTC. Protein: CAWSEDGTGGSEQYF. J is TRBJ2-7 and V is TRBV30, with TRBD1 matching 11 bases. Trimming cost V 1 base and J 6 bases; bases outside gene matches: 8. In germline, CDR1 is GTSNPN, CDR2 SVGIG (reference sequence). The CDR3 is made up of 15 amino acids.

The chain uses TRBV6-5 and TRBJ2-3, with D unresolved. The V gene's germline CDR1 is MNHEY and CDR2 SVGAGI. The CDR3 length is 14 residues. Trimming left V 0 bases short and J 2 bases short, with 6 bases between. DNA of the CDR3: TGTGCCAGCAGTTACTCTACAGTCACAGATACGCAGTATTTT. Amino acids: CASSYSTVTDTQYF.

This clone was seen only once. The chain couples TRBV19 to TRBJ1-2, with D unresolved. This CDR3 region has 14 residues. The germline CDR1 and CDR2 sequences are LNHDA and SQIVND (reference sequence). The germline V and J ends were trimmed by 5 bases and 0 bases, with 10 bases remaining between them. CDR3 coding DNA: TGTGCCAGTAGTTATGCCAGATCTAACTATGGCTACACCTTC. It is translated as CASSYARSNYGYTF. The full variable domain, with the rest looked up from reference TRBV19 and TRBJ1-2, is DGGITQSPKYLFRKEGQNVTLSCEQNLNHDAMYWYRQDPGQGLRLIYYSQIVNDFQKGDIAEGYSVSREKKESFPLTVTSAQKNPTAFYLCASSYARSNYGYTFGSGTRLTVV.

The rearrangement links TRBV10-1 to TRBJ2-1; a weak D match, TRBD2 (5 bases). The V gene's germline CDR1 is WNHNN and CDR2 SYGVQD (reference sequence). Trimming cost V 5 bases and J 1 base, with 6 bases left between them. The length of the CDR3 is 13 residues. This CDR3 reads CASSRGSYNEQFF. The CDR3 DNA reads TGCGCCAGCAGTAGAGGGTCCTACAATGAGCAGTTCTTC.

The J gene is TRBJ1-4, the V gene TRBV5-4, with D perhaps TRBD1 (6 bases). The V end lost 5 bases, the J end lost 8 bases, and 19 bases lay between the germline ends. The CDR3 loop spans 15 amino acids. The germline V gene encodes CDR1 SGHNT and CDR2 YYREEE (reference sequence). The CDR3 reads CASSPQAGAGEKLFF. DNA of the CDR3: TGTGCCAGCAGTCCCCAAGCGGGGGCTGGCGAAAAACTGTTTTTT. The full variable domain, completed using reference TRBV5-4 and TRBJ1-4, is ETGVTQSPTHLIKTRGQQVTLRCSSQSGHNTVSWYQQALGQGPQFIFQYYREEENGRGNFPPRFSGLQFPNYSSELNVNALELDDSALYLCASSPQAGAGEKLFFGSGTQLSVL.

The chain recombines TRBV6-5 with TRBJ2-2; D perhaps matches TRBD1 (5 bases). V was trimmed by 0 bases and J by 0 bases, leaving 8 bases between them. Per the germline V gene, CDR1 is MNHEY and CDR2 is SVGAGI. There are 16 residues in the CDR3. In DNA, the CDR3 is TGTGCCAGCAGTTACTCGTCAGGGCCGAACACCGGGGAGCTGTTTTTT. This translates into CASSYSSGPNTGELFF.

This rearrangement joins TRBV18 to TRBJ2-3; D remains unclear. The V end was cut by 3 bases, the J end by 7 bases, with 20 bases between. The CDR3 totals 16 residues. Germline V gives CDR1 KGHSH, CDR2 LQKENI. CDR3 loop: CASSPMTVVSLNTQYF. Written as DNA, the CDR3 is TGTGCCAGCTCACCTATGACGGTGGTGTCCTTGAATACGCAGTATTTT.